This entry describes one T cell receptor (beta chain). Antigen: not known. A clone one base away is much larger, so this may be a read error. Each sample used 600 to 700 ng of genomic DNA from bulk tumor tissue. Collection of several biopsies per primary tumor, spaced far apart, took place during surgery. Patients underwent curative surgery for non-small cell lung cancer (untreated and newly diagnosed). This sample is part of a study of immune heterogeneity within non-small cell lung tumors. CDR1 is DFQATT and CDR2 is SNEGSKA in the germline V gene (reference sequence). CDR3 size: 18 residues. Trimming at V came to 2 bases and at J to 4 bases, leaving 14 bases not matched to a gene. Multiplex PCR with 32 V and 13 J primers amplified TCR beta CDR3. TCRdb passed the multiplex PCR reads through MiXCR, listing each CDR3 protein once. Here the sample spans about 15,000 distinct CDR3 sequences, 28% being singletons.

Findings and caveats of the study: Each patient's tumor sites shared recurring identical dominant CDR3 beta clonotypes, and individual sites also carried their own high-frequency clones. Largely, high-frequency T-cell receptor beta clonotypes differed from one individual patient to another. Local T-cell clonality was recorded as moderately but significantly correlated with local tumor mutational burden, with R about 0.34.

This sequence joins TRBV20-1 and TRBJ1-6; 7 bases line up with TRBD1. This clonotype originated in a man in his forties with non-small cell lung cancer. The sequencing sample was made of lung tumor tissue. The CDR3 reads CSARYPGQSNYYNSPLHF. CDR3 DNA: TGCAGTGCTAGATATCCGGGACAGTCAAATTATTATAATTCACCCCTCCACTTT.